Below, 26 T cell receptor beta chains from the same sample are listed, as sequenced in a study of blood T cell repertoires in COVID-19. Clones were sequenced by immunoSEQ multiplex PCR, and TCRdb holds only the in-frame ones, with some missing. The profile shows 54,000 or so clones, 82% of them singletons. The sequencing sample was made of peripheral blood. These receptors all come from an elderly man with COVID-19, enrolled during active disease.

The gene calls are TRBV27 and TRBJ2-7; 10 nucleotides match TRBD1. V trimming: 8 bases; J trimming: 4 bases; junction bases outside the gene matches: 20. Germline V gene sequence: CDR1 MNHEY, CDR2 SMNVEV (reference sequence). The CDR3 covers 18 residues. The CDR3 sequence is CASSPGATGGLKRYEQYF. The CDR3 nucleotides are TGTGCCAGCTCCCCCGGGGCGACAGGGGGCCTAAAGCGGTACGAGCAGTACTTC.

The chain recombines TRBV6-2 or TRBV6-3 with TRBJ1-1; D possibly corresponds to TRBD1 (5 bases). This CDR3 is 16 amino acids long. V was trimmed by 0 bases and J by 4 bases, leaving 15 bases between them. The V gene's germline CDR1 is MNHEY and CDR2 SVGEGT. The CDR3 loop is CASSYSREGFLTEAFF. The CDR3 DNA reads as TGTGCCAGCAGTTACTCAAGGGAGGGGTTTCTCACTGAAGCTTTCTTT.

This chain uses TRBV5-1 with TRBJ1-1; D unclear. CDR3 length: 15 residues. From germline, CDR1 is SGHRS and CDR2 YFSETQ. The V end lost 0 bases, the J end lost 6 bases, and 15 bases lay between the germline ends. DNA for the CDR3: TGCGCCAGCAGCTTGGCCGGAAAGGGAGGCTCTGAAGCTTTCTTT. Amino acids: CASSLAGKGGSEAFF.

The chain uses TRBV30 and TRBJ1-2, with a possible D match to TRBD1 (5 bases). With 0 bases removed from V and 5 bases from J, the gap between germline ends came to 10 bases. The length of the CDR3 is 13 residues. Germline CDR1 is GTSNPN and CDR2 is SVGIG (reference sequence). In DNA form, the CDR3 reads TGTGCCTGGAGTGTAGGGGTGGGGTATGGCTACACCTTC. This translates into CAWSVGVGYGYTF.

V and J are TRBV28 and TRBJ1-2, with 8 bases fitting TRBD1. CDR1 and CDR2 (germline): MDHEN, SYDVKM. The J segment lost 6 bases and the V segment lost 3 bases, leaving 9 bases of the junction unmatched. The CDR3 loop spans 15 amino acids. CDR3 sequence: CASSLVDREWDGYTF. The CDR3 DNA follows: TGTGCCAGCAGTTTGGTGGACAGGGAATGGGATGGCTACACCTTC.

This clone has just a few counts. The chain carries TRBV2 and TRBJ1-5, with 7 bases fitting TRBD1. Germline assignment: CDR1 SNHLY and CDR2 FYNNEI. CDR3 length: 13 residues. V lost 7 bases to trimming and J lost 6 bases; unmatched junction nucleotides: 6. The CDR3 nucleotides read TGTGCCAGCATCCAGGGGGAAGGTCAGCCCCAGCATTTT. Translated: CASIQGEGQPQHF.

This chain connects TRBV19 to TRBJ2-7; D possibly corresponds to TRBD2 (5 bases). The germline V gene encodes CDR1 LNHDA and CDR2 SQIVND (reference sequence). Trimming took 3 bases from V and 6 from J, leaving 12 bases between them. CDR3 length: 13 amino acids. The CDR3 is CASSIPGLGEQYF. The DNA of the CDR3 is TGTGCCAGTAGTATCCCGGGGTTGGGCGAGCAGTACTTC.

J is TRBJ2-5 and V is TRBV6-2 or TRBV6-3; 11 positions match TRBD1. The length of the CDR3 is 17 residues. Trimming at V came to 2 bases and at J to 4 bases, leaving 9 bases not matched to a gene. Germline V gives CDR1 MNHEY, CDR2 SVGEGT. The CDR3 DNA reads as TGTGCCAGCAGTTACCTCCCGGGACAGGGGGATATAGAGACCCAGTACTTC. Translating it yields CASSYLPGQGDIETQYF.

The gene calls are TRBV4-1 and TRBJ1-2; D is possibly TRBD1 (5 bases). Germline assignment: CDR1 MGHRA and CDR2 YSYEKL. V was shortened by 0 bases and J by 3 bases, with 14 bases between the two germline ends. This CDR3 contains 16 residues. This chain's CDR3 is CASSQDRSRADYGYTF. The CDR3, as DNA: TGCGCCAGCAGCCAAGATCGGTCCAGGGCGGACTATGGCTACACCTTC.

This clone showed up just once. The rearrangement links TRBV19 to TRBJ1-2; 8 positions agree with TRBD1. The CDR3 covers 16 residues. The ends lost 5 bases at V and 2 bases at J; junction bases unmatched: 10. Germline assignment: CDR1 LNHDA and CDR2 SQIVND (reference sequence). The CDR3 spells CASSGGTGQGNYGYTF. CDR3 DNA sequence: TGTGCCAGTAGTGGAGGGACAGGCCAAGGGAACTATGGCTACACCTTC.

J is TRBJ2-3 and V is TRBV24-1; D ambiguous. The CDR3 covers 13 residues. CDR1 KGHDR and CDR2 SFDVKD come from the germline V gene. Between the trimmed V and J ends, which lost 4 bases and 2 bases, there was a span of 6 bases. The CDR3 spells CATSDPFTDTQYF. The CDR3 region has the DNA TGTGCCACCAGTGACCCCTTCACAGATACGCAGTATTTT.

This clone was observed a handful of times. The chain is built from TRBV19 and TRBJ1-5; 8 bases align to TRBD1. The J segment lost 4 bases and the V segment lost 5 bases, leaving 10 bases of the junction unmatched. This CDR3 comprises 16 residues. The V gene's germline CDR1 is LNHDA and CDR2 SQIVND (reference sequence). CDR3 sequence: CASSQNAGTGNQPQHF. The CDR3 DNA sequence: TGTGCCAGTAGTCAAAACGCCGGGACAGGTAATCAGCCCCAGCATTTT.

The V gene is TRBV18, the J gene TRBJ1-6; tentatively, D is TRBD1 (6 bases). The V end was cut by 2 bases, the J end by 11 bases, with 10 bases between. The CDR3 loop spans 13 amino acids. Germline CDR1 reads KGHSH; CDR2 reads LQKENI. In nucleotides, the CDR3 is TGTGCCAGCTCACCAGGGGACACTGCACCCCTCCACTTT. It translates to CASSPGDTAPLHF.

The V call is TRBV4-3, the J call TRBJ1-2; 7 nucleotides agree with TRBD1. CDR1 is LGHNA and CDR2 is YSLEER in the germline V gene. Trimming took 4 bases from V and 4 from J; bases not matched to a gene: 9. This CDR3 comprises 15 residues. The CDR3 coding sequence is TGCGCCAGCAGCCTCCAGGGGGGCAGAGGCTATGGCTACACCTTC. It translates to CASSLQGGRGYGYTF.

The chain couples TRBV27 to TRBJ1-2; tentative D call: TRBD1 (6 bases). CDR3 length: 16 amino acids. Per the germline V gene, CDR1 is MNHEY and CDR2 is SMNVEV (reference sequence). With 7 bases removed from V and 0 bases from J, the gap between germline ends came to 18 bases. CDR3 coding DNA: TGTGCCAGCACCGCACGGGGGGGCGCGGCTAACTATGGCTACACCTTC. It encodes CASTARGGAANYGYTF.

The chain has TRBV7-8 and TRBJ1-1; D remains unclear. The CDR3 contains 16 residues. CDR1 and CDR2 from the germline V gene are SGHVS and FQNEAQ. V dropped 0 bases and J dropped 0 bases, with 11 bases sitting between them. DNA of the CDR3: TGTGCCAGCAGCTTAGCGCTAGGCGTAATGAACACTGAAGCTTTCTTT. Translation gives CASSLALGVMNTEAFF.

This chain connects TRBV5-4 to TRBJ2-5; no clear D. From germline, CDR1 is SGHNT and CDR2 YYREEE (reference sequence). V shed 5 bases and J shed 0 bases, with 5 bases lying between them. The CDR3 contains 12 residues. CDR3 DNA: TGTGCCAGCAGTTCGTACCAAGAGACCCAGTACTTC. Amino acids: CASSSYQETQYF.

V is TRBV7-8 and J is TRBJ2-6; 8 bases agree with TRBD1. The germline CDR1 and CDR2 sequences are SGHVS and FQNEAQ. V trimming: 5 bases; J trimming: 0 bases; junction bases outside the gene matches: 12. The CDR3 extends over 19 amino acids. CDR3 coding DNA: TGTGCCAGCAGCGTTCTCGGGACAGGCGACCTCTCTGGGGCCAACGTCCTGACTTTC. This translates into CASSVLGTGDLSGANVLTF. The full variable domain, in which reference TRBV7-8 and TRBJ2-6 provide the parts outside the CDR3, is GAGVSQSPRYKVAKRGQDVALRCDPISGHVSLFWYQQALGQGPEFLTYFQNEAQLDKSGLPSDRFFAERPEGSVSTLKIQRTQQEDSAVYLCASSVLGTGDLSGANVLTFGAGSRLTVL.

V is TRBV28 and J is TRBJ1-5; weak D call: TRBD1 (6 bases). Germline CDR1 and CDR2: MDHEN and SYDVKM. Trimming pared 5 bases from V and 9 bases from J, leaving 17 bases between. This CDR3 has 14 residues. CDR3 protein: CASSPSTGMMPQHF. The CDR3 DNA sequence: TGTGCCAGCAGTCCGTCGACAGGAATGATGCCCCAGCATTTT.

The chain couples TRBV18 to TRBJ1-1, with a tentative D call TRBD1 (6 bases). This CDR3 is built from 16 residues. Trimming removed 2 bases at V and 4 bases at J, with 17 bases between. The germline V gene encodes CDR1 KGHSH and CDR2 LQKENI. The CDR3 loop reads CASSPARTGGATEAFF. CDR3 coding DNA: TGTGCCAGCTCACCAGCTCGAACGGGGGGGGCCACTGAAGCTTTCTTT. Full variable domain (missing parts from reference TRBV18 and TRBJ1-1): NAGVMQNPRHLVRRRGQEARLRCSPMKGHSHVYWYRQLPEEGLKFMVYLQKENIIDESGMPKERFSAEFPKEGPSILRIQQVVRGDSAAYFCASSPARTGGATEAFFGQGTRLTVV.

V gene TRBV7-2 combines with J gene TRBJ1-1; D possibly corresponds to TRBD1 (5 bases). The CDR3 consists of 17 residues. Per the germline V gene, CDR1 is SGHTA and CDR2 is FQGNSA. Trimming cost V 2 bases and J 3 bases, with 19 bases left between them. The CDR3 nucleotides are TGTGCCAGCAGCTTACCCATCGGGGGGAGGGGAGACACTGAAGCTTTCTTT. Its translation: CASSLPIGGRGDTEAFF.

The V gene is TRBV6-2 or TRBV6-3, the J gene TRBJ2-7, with 7 bases matching TRBD1. This CDR3 spans 13 amino acids. The V gene end was trimmed by 5 bases and the J gene end by 3 bases; junction bases not matched to a gene: 4. CDR1 MNHEY and CDR2 SVGEGT come from the germline V gene. The CDR3 sequence is CASSGGQHYEQYF. The CDR3 DNA is TGTGCCAGCAGTGGGGGACAGCACTACGAGCAGTACTTC.

The CDR3 loop is CATAGRRAVNEQFF. In DNA form, the CDR3 reads TGTGCCACGGCGGGGCGGAGGGCCGTGAATGAGCAGTTCTTC. The V gene is TRBV10-3, the J gene TRBJ2-1; TRBD2 is a possible D gene (6 bases). The CDR3 is made up of 14 amino acids. CDR1 ENHRY and CDR2 SYGVKD come from the germline V gene. With 10 bases removed from V and 7 bases from J, the gap between germline ends came to 20 bases.

The chain uses TRBV18 and TRBJ2-7; possible D gene TRBD2, 5 bases. The V end was cut by 0 bases, the J end by 3 bases, with 9 bases between. Germline CDR1 is KGHSH and CDR2 is LQKENI. The CDR3 contains 14 residues. For the CDR3, the DNA is TGTGCCAGCTCACCACCGGAAGGACTCTACGAGCAGTACTTC. Encoded protein: CASSPPEGLYEQYF.

This chain links TRBV28 with TRBJ2-7; D not certain. CDR1 and CDR2 from the germline V gene are MDHEN and SYDVKM. This CDR3 contains 13 residues. Trimming removed 5 bases from V and 7 bases from J, with 15 bases in between. DNA of the CDR3: TGTGCCAGCAGTGCCCCCGCGCAACCAGAGCAGTACTTC. Protein: CASSAPAQPEQYF.

This clone was seen just once. The V and J genes are TRBV7-2 and TRBJ2-5; TRBD1 matches 11 bases. The CDR3 is 15 amino acids. CDR1 and CDR2 (germline): SGHTA, FQGNSA. With 1 base clipped from V and 4 bases from J, the junction kept 2 bases outside the gene matches. CDR3 in DNA: TGTGCCAGCAGCTTAGGGGGACAGGGGGGAGAGACCCAGTACTTC. This sequence encodes CASSLGGQGGETQYF.